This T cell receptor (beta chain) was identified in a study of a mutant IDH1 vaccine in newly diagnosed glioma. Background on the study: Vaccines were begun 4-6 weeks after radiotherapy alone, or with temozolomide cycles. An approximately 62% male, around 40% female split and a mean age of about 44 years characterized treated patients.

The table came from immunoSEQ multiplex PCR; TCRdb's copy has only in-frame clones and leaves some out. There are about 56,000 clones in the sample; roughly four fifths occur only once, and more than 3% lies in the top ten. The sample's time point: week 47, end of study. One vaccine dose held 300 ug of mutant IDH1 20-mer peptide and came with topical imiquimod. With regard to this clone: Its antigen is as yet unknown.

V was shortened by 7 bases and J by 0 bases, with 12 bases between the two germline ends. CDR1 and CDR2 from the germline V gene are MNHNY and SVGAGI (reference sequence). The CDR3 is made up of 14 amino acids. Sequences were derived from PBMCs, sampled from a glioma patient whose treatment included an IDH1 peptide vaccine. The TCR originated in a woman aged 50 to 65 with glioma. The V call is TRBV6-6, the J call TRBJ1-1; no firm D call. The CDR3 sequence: CASMRVTMNTEAFF. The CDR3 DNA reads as TGTGCCAGCATGAGGGTAACCATGAACACTGAAGCTTTCTTT.